The entry below gives a single T cell receptor beta chain sequence along with its context. In the authors' workflow: Estimated nucleated cell counts came from reference gene primer amplification. TCRdb's table, derived via immunoSEQ multiplex PCR, lists solely in-frame clones and lacks some. Clone size and V and J calls were adopted from that table, with D and trimming inferred from the DNA. Of 250,000 to 350,000 clones listed, roughly nine tenths are singletons. Trimming stripped 0 bases from V and 0 bases from J, with 6 bases between. The CDR3 has 15 amino acids. Germline assignment: CDR1 SGHAT and CDR2 FQNNGV. The entry originates in a study of blood T cell repertoires in COVID-19. Study overall: Material from acute and convalescent COVID-19 was sourced from the United States, Italy and Spain.

The receptor's source is a young woman with COVID-19, enrolled during active disease. Sequencing used peripheral blood. V and J are TRBV11-2 and TRBJ2-1, with D tentatively TRBD2 (5 bases). This CDR3 is CASSLDRGSYNEQFF. The CDR3 DNA is TGTGCCAGCAGCTTAGATCGGGGCTCCTACAATGAGCAGTTCTTC.